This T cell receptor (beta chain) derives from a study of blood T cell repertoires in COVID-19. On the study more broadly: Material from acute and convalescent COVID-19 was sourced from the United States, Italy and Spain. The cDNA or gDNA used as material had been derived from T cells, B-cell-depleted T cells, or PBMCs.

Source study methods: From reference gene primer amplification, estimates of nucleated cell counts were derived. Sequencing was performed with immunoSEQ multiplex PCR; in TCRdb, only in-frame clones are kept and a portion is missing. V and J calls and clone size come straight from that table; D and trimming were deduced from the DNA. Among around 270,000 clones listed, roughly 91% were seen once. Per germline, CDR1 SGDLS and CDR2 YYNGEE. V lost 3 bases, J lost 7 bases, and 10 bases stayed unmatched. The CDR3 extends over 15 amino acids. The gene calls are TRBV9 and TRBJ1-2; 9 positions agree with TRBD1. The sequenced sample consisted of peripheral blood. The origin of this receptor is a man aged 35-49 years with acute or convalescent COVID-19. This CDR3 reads CASSDGTGGRGGYTF. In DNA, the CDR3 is TGTGCCAGCAGCGACGGAACAGGGGGCCGTGGTGGCTACACCTTC.